These 12 T cell receptor beta chains were sequenced from one sample in a study of blood T cell repertoires in COVID-19. TCRdb keeps only in-frame clones here, not all; method: immunoSEQ multiplex PCR. The profile shows some 140,000 clones, approximately 88% of them singletons. The specimen was PBMCs or T cells enriched from blood (not recorded which). The source of these receptors is a man aged 35 to 55 with acute COVID-19.

This rearrangement joins TRBV7-9 to TRBJ2-1; TRBD1 aligns across 8 bases. V lost 7 bases to trimming and J lost 7 bases; unmatched junction nucleotides: 9. Germline CDR1 and CDR2: SEHNR and FQNEAQ (reference sequence). This CDR3 contains 14 residues. The CDR3 protein is CASTPRDRFNEQFF. As DNA, the CDR3 is TGTGCCAGCACCCCTCGGGACAGGTTTAATGAGCAGTTCTTC. The entire variable domain, with the rest obtained from reference TRBV7-9 and TRBJ2-1, is as follows: DTGVSQNPRHKITKRGQNVTFRCDPISEHNRLYWYRQTLGQGPEFLTYFQNEAQLEKSRLLSDRFSAERPKGSFSTLEIQRTEQGDSAMYLCASTPRDRFNEQFFGPGTRLTVL.

The chain uses TRBV30 and TRBJ2-1, with TRBD2 matching over 8 bases. The V gene end was trimmed by 2 bases and the J gene end by 6 bases; junction bases not matched to a gene: 12. Per the germline V gene, CDR1 is GTSNPN and CDR2 is SVGIG (reference sequence). This CDR3 region has 16 residues. In DNA form, the CDR3 reads TGTGCCTGGAGTCAAGAGACTAGCGTAGGGGGCAATGAGCAGTTCTTC. Its translation: CAWSQETSVGGNEQFF.

V usage is TRBV18 and J usage is TRBJ2-7; TRBD1 matches at 8 bases. J lost 3 bases, V lost 5 bases, and 3 bases had no gene match. The CDR3 runs 13 residues. Germline CDR1 KGHSH, CDR2 LQKENI. CDR3 amino acids: CASSEGQDYEQYF. DNA for the CDR3: TGTGCCAGCTCAGAGGGACAGGACTACGAGCAGTACTTC.

The chain combines TRBV6-4 with TRBJ2-5, with D tentatively TRBD2 (6 bases). CDR3 length: 16 residues. Looked up from germline, CDR1 is MRHNA and CDR2 is SNTAGT. V was pared by 7 bases and J by 2 bases, with 20 bases between. The CDR3 DNA follows: TGTGCCAGCACCCAGCACCGGGACTCCGGGCAAGAGACCCAGTACTTC. This encodes CASTQHRDSGQETQYF.

This chain connects TRBV6-5 to TRBJ2-7, with 10 positions matching TRBD1. Trimming at V came to 6 bases and at J to 2 bases, leaving 4 bases not matched to a gene. This CDR3 region has 14 residues. The germline CDR1 and CDR2 sequences are MNHEY and SVGAGI. The CDR3 here is CASRRQGATYEQYF. The CDR3 DNA follows: TGTGCCAGCAGACGACAGGGGGCGACCTACGAGCAGTACTTC.

The gene calls are TRBV27 and TRBJ1-4; possible D gene TRBD1, 6 bases. The CDR3 loop spans 14 amino acids. Trimming took off 1 base at V and 7 bases at J, with 10 bases between the two ends. The germline gives CDR1 MNHEY, CDR2 SMNVEV (reference sequence). CDR3 DNA: TGTGCCAGCAGTTTATTTGGGGGCTTTGAAAAACTGTTTTTT. Its protein product is CASSLFGGFEKLFF.

The CDR3 sequence: CASSLRGLALNTGELFF. CDR3 in DNA: TGTGCCAGCAGTTTACGGGGTCTAGCGTTGAACACCGGGGAGCTGTTTTTT. This sequence joins TRBV27 and TRBJ2-2, with TRBD2 as a possible D gene (6 bases). The CDR3 covers 17 residues. Per germline, CDR1 MNHEY and CDR2 SMNVEV (reference sequence). Trimming left V 2 bases short and J 1 base short, with 14 bases between.

This chain uses TRBV2 with TRBJ1-2, with 7 bases matching TRBD1. Trimming took 1 base from V and 5 from J; bases not matched to a gene: 7. The V gene's germline CDR1 is SNHLY and CDR2 FYNNEI. The CDR3 is 15 residues long. DNA for the CDR3: TGTGCCAGCAGTGAAGGGCTGGGACAGACGTATGGCTACACCTTC. This sequence encodes CASSEGLGQTYGYTF. The entire variable domain, with the rest obtained from reference TRBV2 and TRBJ1-2, is as follows: EPEVTQTPSHQVTQMGQEVILRCVPISNHLYFYWYRQILGQKVEFLVSFYNNEISEKSEIFDDQFSVERPDGSNFTLKIRSTKLEDSAMYFCASSEGLGQTYGYTFGSGTRLTVV.

This clone was observed once. V is TRBV2 and J is TRBJ1-4; 7 nucleotides match TRBD1. CDR1 is SNHLY and CDR2 is FYNNEI in the germline V gene. The V gene end was trimmed by 2 bases and the J gene end by 13 bases; junction bases not matched to a gene: 16. The CDR3 loop spans 16 amino acids. CDR3: CASSEYGQAAPRRLFF. The CDR3 DNA reads as TGTGCCAGCAGTGAATACGGACAGGCCGCACCTAGGCGACTGTTTTTT.

V is TRBV18 and J is TRBJ2-5; D is unresolved. CDR3 length: 12 amino acids. Trimming took off 2 bases at V and 5 bases at J, with 6 bases between the two ends. CDR1 KGHSH and CDR2 LQKENI come from the germline V gene. This CDR3 reads CASSPYTETQYF. The CDR3, as DNA: TGTGCCAGCTCACCATATACTGAGACCCAGTACTTC.

In its sample, this clone was seen a few times. The chain joins TRBV7-6 to TRBJ1-3; D gene ambiguous. Per germline, CDR1 SGHVS and CDR2 FNYEAQ. The CDR3 is 17 amino acids. The germline V and J ends were trimmed by 5 bases and 2 bases, with 19 bases remaining between them. The CDR3 coding sequence is TGTGCCAGCAGCCCGCGAACGGGTGGGAGTACTGGAAACACCATATATTTT. It encodes CASSPRTGGSTGNTIYF.

V is TRBV24-1 and J is TRBJ2-3; 11 bases are shared with TRBD2. The CDR3 is 16 amino acids. Unmatched junction bases numbered 4, after V lost 2 bases and J lost 4 bases. Germline V gene sequence: CDR1 KGHDR, CDR2 SFDVKD. CDR3 sequence (DNA): TGTGCCACCAGTGATTCGATAGCGGGGGGGGCAGATACGCAGTATTTT. Its protein product is CATSDSIAGGADTQYF.